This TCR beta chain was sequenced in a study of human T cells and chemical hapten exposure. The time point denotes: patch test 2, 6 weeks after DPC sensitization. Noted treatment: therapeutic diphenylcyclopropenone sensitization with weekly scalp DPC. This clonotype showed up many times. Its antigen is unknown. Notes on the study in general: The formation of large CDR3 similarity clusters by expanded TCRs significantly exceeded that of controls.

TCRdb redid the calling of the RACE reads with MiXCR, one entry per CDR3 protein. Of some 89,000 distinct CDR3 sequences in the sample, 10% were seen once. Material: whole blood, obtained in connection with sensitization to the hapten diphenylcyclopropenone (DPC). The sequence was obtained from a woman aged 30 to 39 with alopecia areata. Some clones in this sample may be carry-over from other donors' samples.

The DNA of the CDR3 is TGTGCCAGCAGCCATGGCGTTTTTTCAACTAATGAAAAACTGTTTTTT. This gives the protein CASSHGVFSTNEKLFF. V and J are TRBV5-6 and TRBJ1-4; D is unclear. Trimming left V 4 bases short and J 0 bases short, with 13 bases between. This CDR3 is 16 amino acids long. Germline V gene data show CDR1 as SGHDT and CDR2 as YYEEEE.